The next 16 T cell receptor beta chains were all read from a single sample in a study of cytomegalovirus exposure and HLA in healthy donors. PCR used 60 Vbeta primers and 13 Jbeta primers. The table came from immunoSEQ multiplex PCR; TCRdb's copy has only in-frame clones and leaves some out. The sample yields 90,000 to 95,000 clones, around 78% seen once. The sample was PBMCs. The receptors stem from a man aged 30-40 years in good health and CMV-seronegative.

The chain has TRBV7-9 and TRBJ2-7; 7 bases map to TRBD2. V lost 2 bases and J lost 7; bases outside the gene matches: 2. Germline-derived CDR1 and CDR2 are SEHNR and FQNEAQ (reference sequence). The CDR3 is 12 amino acids. The CDR3 protein is CASSLWEGEQYF. The CDR3 region has the DNA TGTGCCAGCAGCTTATGGGAGGGGGAGCAGTACTTC.

This clone was found once. This sequence joins TRBV2 and TRBJ2-3, with D maybe TRBD1 (6 bases). Trimming cost V 7 bases and J 2 bases, with 19 bases left between them. The CDR3 is 16 amino acids. CDR1 and CDR2 (germline): SNHLY, FYNNEI. The CDR3 nucleotides read TGTGCCAGCACCCTGTTGGGGGCAGGGGACACAGATACGCAGTATTTT. Its translation: CASTLLGAGDTDTQYF.

The rearrangement joins TRBV5-1 to TRBJ2-7; a possible D gene is TRBD1 (5 bases). This CDR3 contains 14 residues. Germline V gene lookup returns CDR1 SGHRS and CDR2 YFSETQ. Trimming removed 1 base at V and 1 base at J, with 9 bases between. CDR3 sequence reads: CASSLRQLSYEQYF. The CDR3 DNA reads TGCGCCAGCAGCTTGAGACAGTTATCCTACGAGCAGTACTTC.

The CDR3 coding sequence is TGTGCCAGCAGTGAAGCACAGGGGGCCCCCAATGAGCAGTTCTTC. Its protein is CASSEAQGAPNEQFF. This rearrangement joins TRBV2 to TRBJ2-1; 9 bases map to TRBD1. This CDR3 is 15 amino acids long. Germline V CDR1 and CDR2: SNHLY, FYNNEI. The V gene end was trimmed by 0 bases and the J gene end by 6 bases; junction bases not matched to a gene: 3.

The chain is built from TRBV5-1 and TRBJ1-1; 7 bases agree with TRBD1. Unmatched junction bases numbered 14, after V lost 5 bases and J lost 1 base. The CDR3 consists of 17 residues. CDR1 and CDR2 (germline): SGHRS, YFSETQ. The CDR3 loop reads CASRQDKTGAPNTEAFF. The CDR3 DNA sequence: TGCGCCAGCAGGCAAGATAAAACAGGGGCGCCGAACACTGAAGCTTTCTTT.

The rearrangement uses TRBV7-9 and TRBJ1-5; D ambiguous. Germline-derived CDR1 and CDR2 are SEHNR and FQNEAQ (reference sequence). The length of the CDR3 is 12 residues. Trimming took off 5 bases at V and 16 bases at J, with 18 bases between the two ends. Written as DNA, the CDR3 is TGTGCCAGCAGCACCCCCGAGGGCATTCCTCATTTT. Protein: CASSTPEGIPHF.

The chain couples TRBV6-1 to TRBJ2-5, with D perhaps TRBD2 (6 bases). CDR1 and CDR2 (germline): MNHNS, SASEGT. This CDR3 contains 13 residues. V lost 6 bases and J lost 2, with 10 bases in between. The CDR3 DNA sequence: TGTGCCAGCAGGGCGGCGGGGCAAGAGACCCAGTACTTC. Encoded protein: CASRAAGQETQYF.

The chain joins TRBV19 to TRBJ1-2; no firm D call. The CDR3 has 13 residues. Trimming removed 4 bases at V and 5 bases at J, with 11 bases between. Germline CDR1 LNHDA, CDR2 SQIVND (reference sequence). CDR3 nucleotide sequence: TGTGCCAGTAGTACAGAGTTAATTTATGGCTACACCTTC. Its translation is CASSTELIYGYTF.

The V call is TRBV11-2, the J call TRBJ1-2, with D uncertain. This CDR3 has 14 residues. CDR1 SGHAT and CDR2 FQNNGV come from the germline V gene. Trimming removed 0 bases from V and 4 bases from J, with 9 bases in between. CDR3 residues: CASSLDIAFYGYTF. The CDR3 region has the DNA TGTGCCAGCAGCTTAGATATAGCGTTCTATGGCTACACCTTC. The whole variable domain, remainder taken from reference TRBV11-2 and TRBJ1-2, is EAGVAQSPRYKIIEKRQSVAFWCNPISGHATLYWYQQILGQGPKLLIQFQNNGVVDDSQLPKDRFSAERLKGVDSTLKIQPAKLEDSAVYLCASSLDIAFYGYTFGSGTRLTVV.

The chain joins TRBV6-5 to TRBJ1-2; 7 nucleotides agree with TRBD1. This CDR3 is 12 amino acids long. Germline V CDR1 and CDR2: MNHEY, SVGAGI. V shed 8 bases, J shed 5 bases, and the junction held 5 bases outside the gene matches. CDR3 region: CASSGQFYGYTF. The CDR3 nucleotides are TGTGCCAGCTCGGGACAGTTTTATGGCTACACCTTC.

This clone appeared a few times. The chain links TRBV29-1 to TRBJ2-3, with 12 bases matching TRBD1. The V segment lost 4 bases and the J segment 1 base; nucleotides outside the gene matches: 3. Germline loops: CDR1 SQVTM, CDR2 ANQGSEA. The CDR3 covers 15 residues. The CDR3 sequence: CSVAGTGGGTDTQYF. The CDR3 nucleotides read TGCAGCGTTGCCGGGACAGGGGGCGGCACAGATACGCAGTATTTT.

The chain uses TRBV12-5 and TRBJ1-5; the match to TRBD1 covers 8 bases. The CDR3 runs 15 residues. Germline lookup yields CDR1 LGHNT and CDR2 FRNRAP. Unmatched junction bases numbered 4, after V lost 6 bases and J lost 0 bases. The CDR3 sequence is CASGLGQASNQPQHF. The CDR3 DNA sequence: TGTGCTAGTGGCCTGGGACAGGCTAGCAATCAGCCCCAGCATTTT.

This clone has just one count. This chain connects TRBV11-2 to TRBJ2-5; 13 bases align to TRBD2. The V gene's germline CDR1 is SGHAT and CDR2 FQNNGV. The CDR3 totals 18 residues. V trimming: 1 base; J trimming: 4 bases; junction bases outside the gene matches: 9. CDR3 DNA: TGTGCCAGCAGCTTAGTCGCTACTAGCGGGGGGGCCGCAGAGACCCAGTACTTC. Protein: CASSLVATSGGAAETQYF.

This chain connects TRBV5-1 to TRBJ2-1; possibly TRBD2 for D (6 bases). CDR3 length equals 16 residues. V lost 0 bases and J lost 7, with 17 bases in between. The V gene's germline CDR1 is SGHRS and CDR2 YFSETQ. CDR3 in DNA: TGCGCCAGCAGCTTGGATAGTCCCGGGGCGGGGAATGAGCAGTTCTTC. This encodes CASSLDSPGAGNEQFF.

A few counts support this clone. This rearrangement joins TRBV5-1 to TRBJ2-2; D unclear. Germline V gives CDR1 SGHRS, CDR2 YFSETQ. The ends were cut back, 3 bases at V and 0 bases at J, with 9 bases in the middle. This CDR3 is 15 amino acids long. The CDR3 reads CASSYNDPNTGELFF. The CDR3 DNA reads as TGCGCCAGCAGCTACAACGATCCGAACACCGGGGAGCTGTTTTTT. The full variable domain, rest sourced from reference TRBV5-1 and TRBJ2-2, is KAGVTQTPRYLIKTRGQQVTLSCSPISGHRSVSWYQQTPGQGLQFLFEYFSETQRNKGNFPGRFSGRQFSNSRSEMNVSTLELGDSALYLCASSYNDPNTGELFFGEGSRLTVL.

This clone was picked up a small number of times. This sequence joins TRBV9 and TRBJ2-1, with 9 bases matching TRBD2. Germline-derived CDR1 and CDR2 are SGDLS and YYNGEE. The CDR3 contains 16 residues. The J segment lost 7 bases and the V segment lost 0 bases, leaving 8 bases of the junction unmatched. The CDR3 bases are TGTGCCAGCAGCGTAGTCCCCAGCGGGGGGCGTAATGAGCAGTTCTTC. Amino acids: CASSVVPSGGRNEQFF.